This entry is about one TCR beta chain. Antigen unknown. These data belong to a study of T-cell reconstitution after alpha-beta-depleted transplantation in children. Regarding the study as a whole: By about two months after transplant, alpha-beta T cells reportedly arose from several hundred graft clones that had expanded. Once a year had passed after transplant, T-cell counts and diversity came mostly from newly produced T cells.

Germline loops: CDR1 SGHRS, CDR2 YFSETQ. Trimming cost V 4 bases and J 5 bases; bases outside gene matches: 6. CDR3 length: 13 amino acids. A TCRbeta library incorporating unique molecular identifiers was prepared. TCRdb re-analysed the PCR reads in MiXCR, keeping a single row per CDR3 protein. This table has around 420,000 distinct CDR3 sequences, under 20% appearing once. The origin of this receptor is a boy younger than two who had a stem cell transplant for Wiskott-Aldrich syndrome, so the T cells may come from the graft donor. The rearrangement joins TRBV5-1 to TRBJ2-7, with 7 bases matching TRBD1. Sequenced here: PBMCs, mostly from graft donor cells, sampled 360 days after TCRalphabeta/CD19-depleted stem cell transplant. The CDR3 bases are TGCGCCAGCAGCAAACAGGGGCCGAACGAGCAGTACTTC. Translated, it gives CASSKQGPNEQYF.